This TCR beta chain appears in the sequencing data of a study of blood T cells in healthy people across ages. Together with a sample-barcoded 5' primer, a J-beta primer mix was included in a second PCR lasting roughly 6 to 12 cycles. Template switching added a 12-random-nucleotide identifier to every cDNA molecule. TCRdb passed the 5' RACE reads through MiXCR, listing each CDR3 protein once. The sample has 920,000 or so distinct CDR3 sequences, 40% to 55% seen once. Findings of the study overall: Because donor CMV status was unknown, expanded clonotype changes were possibly confounded.

Turning to this clonotype: Its specificity is not known. One end of the junction does not line up with germline, which may come from a read error.

Germline-derived CDR1 and CDR2 are MNHNY and SVGAGI (reference sequence). CDR3 length equals 14 residues. What was sequenced was blood. This chain uses TRBV6-6 with TRBJ2-3; a weak D match, TRBD1 (5 bases). This sequence originates from a woman aged 60-75 years in good health. The CDR3 DNA reads as TGTGTCAGCAGATTTGGGGCCCCCACAGATACGCAGTATTTT. Translation: CVSRFGAPTDTQYF.